The 24 T cell receptor beta chains below come from one sample, sequenced in a study of CD8+CD57+ T cells in acquired aplastic anemia. Researchers used genomic DNA as the template to profile TCR beta VDJ and CDR3. TCRdb re-derived calls from the reads in MiXCR, one entry per CDR3 protein. The sample carries a few hundred thousand distinct CDR3 sequences, around 63% recorded once. The sample taken for sequencing was sorted CD4+, CD8+, or CD8+CD57+ T cells (not recorded which) from PBMCs. These receptors came from a human donor in good health.

V and J are TRBV5-4 and TRBJ1-1; TRBD1 matches 7 bases. V trimming: 0 bases; J trimming: 8 bases; junction bases outside the gene matches: 7. CDR3 size: 14 residues. Germline-derived CDR1 and CDR2 are SGHNT and YYREEE (reference sequence). The CDR3 loop is CASSLAESRGEAFF. The CDR3 coding sequence is TGTGCCAGCAGCTTGGCCGAAAGCAGGGGGGAAGCTTTCTTT. Full variable domain (rest looked up from reference TRBV5-4 and TRBJ1-1): ETGVTQSPTHLIKTRGQQVTLRCSSQSGHNTVSWYQQALGQGPQFIFQYYREEENGRGNFPPRFSGLQFPNYSSELNVNALELDDSALYLCASSLAESRGEAFFGQGTRLTVV.

This clonotype was picked up many times. CDR3 in DNA: TGTGCCAGCAGCCGATCAATTACAGGGGATTTAGTTGGCTACACCTTC. This gives the protein CASSRSITGDLVGYTF. J is TRBJ1-2 and V is TRBV7-9, with 7 positions matching TRBD1. With 5 bases clipped from V and 7 bases from J, the junction kept 16 bases outside the gene matches. This CDR3 contains 16 residues. CDR1 SEHNR and CDR2 FQNEAQ come from the germline V gene (reference sequence).

Comments on this clonotype: The junction shows a germline mismatch at one end, possibly a read error. The rearrangement links TRBV7-9 to TRBJ2-7; possible D gene TRBD1, 7 bases. Germline loops: CDR1 SEHNR, CDR2 FQNEAQ (reference sequence). CDR3 length: 15 residues. The CDR3 loop reads CASSQDPGGSYEQYF. The DNA of the CDR3 is TGCGCCAGCAGCCAAGATCCAGGGGGGTCCTACGAGCAGTACTTC.

This clonotype has a handful of counts. The rearrangement uses TRBV5-1 and TRBJ2-7; TRBD2 matches 7 bases. CDR1 is SGHRS and CDR2 is YFSETQ in the germline V gene. This CDR3 region has 15 residues. J was trimmed by 5 bases and V by 0 bases; bases with no gene match: 8. The CDR3 DNA follows: TGCGCCAGCAGCTTGGTTGGGGAGGGAACCCACGAGCAGTACTTC. Protein sequence: CASSLVGEGTHEQYF.

This rearrangement joins TRBV19 to TRBJ1-6; TRBD1 might be the D (5 bases). CDR3 length: 13 residues. Germline loops: CDR1 LNHDA, CDR2 SQIVND (reference sequence). The germline V and J ends were trimmed by 8 bases and 3 bases, with 8 bases remaining between them. The CDR3 nucleotides are TGTGCCAGTTTCGGGGGCTATAATTCACCCCTCCACTTT. It yields the protein CASFGGYNSPLHF.

This rearrangement joins TRBV7-9 to TRBJ1-2; maybe TRBD1 (6 bases). The V end lost 2 bases, the J end lost 8 bases, and 12 bases lay between the germline ends. CDR3 size: 13 residues. From germline, CDR1 is SEHNR and CDR2 FQNEAQ (reference sequence). The CDR3 nucleotides read TGTGCCAGCAGCTTAAGGGACACCCGGGGCTACACCTTC. Its translation is CASSLRDTRGYTF.

The chain links TRBV7-2 to TRBJ2-5, with 11 bases fitting TRBD2. Trimming took 5 bases from V and 4 from J; bases not matched to a gene: 6. The CDR3 covers 15 residues. The germline CDR1 and CDR2 sequences are SGHTA and FQGNSA. The CDR3 nucleotides read TGTGCCAGCAGCACTAGCGGGGGCCTGGGAGAGACCCAGTACTTC. This codes for CASSTSGGLGETQYF. The entire variable domain, with the rest obtained from reference TRBV7-2 and TRBJ2-5, is as follows: GAGVSQSPSNKVTEKGKDVELRCDPISGHTALYWYRQSLGQGLEFLIYFQGNSAPDKSGLPSDRFSAERTGGSVSTLTIQRTQQEDSAVYLCASSTSGGLGETQYFGPGTRLLVL.

The chain joins TRBV2 to TRBJ2-1; no reliable D call. The CDR3 is 12 amino acids. Per germline, CDR1 SNHLY and CDR2 FYNNEI. V lost 6 bases and J lost 14, with 17 bases in between. For the CDR3, the DNA is TGTGCCAGCAGCCCCCGGCCCGAGGACGAGTTCTTC. It encodes CASSPRPEDEFF.

On this clonotype itself: The junction departs from germline at one end; a sequencing error may be responsible. This chain connects TRBV7-3 to TRBJ2-3, with TRBD2 identical over 14 bases. The CDR3 loop spans 17 amino acids. The germline V gene encodes CDR1 SGHTA and CDR2 FQGTGA. CDR3 DNA sequence: TGTGCCAGCAGCCCAACAGGGACTAGCGGGGGCACAGATACGCTGTATTTT. Translating it yields CASSPTGTSGGTDTLYF.

This clonotype was seen a single time. This rearrangement joins TRBV20-1 to TRBJ2-7, with TRBD2 matching 9 bases. This CDR3 spans 14 amino acids. V gave up 6 bases and J gave up 0 bases; unmatched junction bases: 6. CDR1 and CDR2 from the germline V gene are DFQATT and SNEGSKA (reference sequence). The CDR3 DNA follows: TGCAGTGCACGAGCGGGAGGAAACTCCTACGAGCAGTACTTC. This sequence encodes CSARAGGNSYEQYF.

V is TRBV10-3 and J is TRBJ2-7; no clear D gene. CDR3 length: 12 amino acids. Trimming pared 0 bases from V and 7 bases from J, leaving 7 bases between. Germline V gene data show CDR1 as ENHRY and CDR2 as SYGVKD. CDR3 bases: TGTGCCATCAGTGAGTCGGAATCAGAGCAGTACTTC. As protein: CAISESESEQYF.

The genes are TRBV9 and TRBJ2-1; D might be TRBD1 (6 bases). The CDR3 spans 14 residues. CDR1 is SGDLS, CDR2 YYNGEE, per germline. V lost 3 bases to trimming and J lost 5 bases, with 12 bases between them. The CDR3 nucleotides read TGTGCCAGCAGCGCCCGGACAGCAAACAATGAGCAGTTCTTC. The encoded protein is CASSARTANNEQFF.

This clonotype was counted a few times. The chain employs TRBV6-5 and TRBJ2-2, with 7 bases that match TRBD1. Per germline, CDR1 MNHEY and CDR2 SVGAGI. The CDR3 runs 15 residues. The V segment lost 8 bases and the J segment 1 base; nucleotides outside the gene matches: 7. The CDR3 nucleotides are TGTGCCAGCTACAGCCGGGACAGGAACACCGGGGAGCTGTTTTTT. Its protein product is CASYSRDRNTGELFF.

This clonotype appeared many times. The rearrangement joins TRBV4-3 to TRBJ1-2; possibly TRBD1 for D (5 bases). Germline V CDR1 and CDR2: LGHNA, YSLEER. V was shortened by 0 bases and J by 7 bases, with 12 bases between the two germline ends. The CDR3 sequence is 14 residues long. CDR3 sequence: CASSQEEGRRGYTF. CDR3 nucleotide sequence: TGCGCCAGCAGCCAAGAAGAGGGGCGGCGTGGCTACACCTTC.

The sample holds a few counts of this clonotype. The rearrangement links TRBV7-3 to TRBJ2-5; a possible D gene is TRBD2 (5 bases). Germline V gene data show CDR1 as SGHTA and CDR2 as FQGTGA. The CDR3 spans 13 residues. V was trimmed by 3 bases and J by 5 bases, leaving 10 bases between them. The CDR3 loop is CASSLGGRETQYF. In DNA, the CDR3 is TGTGCCAGCAGCTTGGGCGGGCGGGAGACCCAGTACTTC. The variable domain in full, completed from reference TRBV7-3 and TRBJ2-5, reads GAGVSQTPSNKVTEKGKYVELRCDPISGHTALYWYRQSLGQGPEFLIYFQGTGAADDSGLPNDRFFAVRPEGSVSTLKIQRTERGDSAVYLCASSLGGRETQYFGPGTRLLVL.

This clonotype occurred a few times. The V call is TRBV29-1, the J call TRBJ2-5; D remains unclear. The length of the CDR3 is 12 residues. Trimming took off 4 bases at V and 7 bases at J, with 13 bases between the two ends. Per germline, CDR1 SQVTM and CDR2 ANQGSEA. The CDR3 here is CSVALSEGTQYF. The CDR3 nucleotides are TGCAGCGTTGCCTTAAGCGAAGGGACCCAGTACTTC.

V and J are TRBV20-1 and TRBJ1-5; D is undetermined. The CDR3 extends over 12 amino acids. Trimming removed 4 bases from V and 2 bases from J, with 6 bases in between. The germline gives CDR1 DFQATT, CDR2 SNEGSKA (reference sequence). The CDR3 DNA reads TGCAGTGCTATCGGAGGCAATCAGCCCCAGCATTTT. Translated, it gives CSAIGGNQPQHF.

This chain links TRBV4-1 with TRBJ2-6; 10 bases align to TRBD1. This CDR3 is built from 21 residues. With V trimmed by 3 bases and J by 0 bases, 14 bases remained unmatched. The germline V gene has CDR1 MGHRA and CDR2 YSYEKL. CDR3 protein: CASSHPGTGAKSNSGANVLTF. For the CDR3, the DNA is TGCGCCAGCAGCCATCCGGGGACAGGGGCGAAGTCGAACTCTGGGGCCAACGTCCTGACTTTC.

This clonotype has ten or more counts. The V and J genes are TRBV7-9 and TRBJ1-1, with D possibly matching TRBD1 (6 bases). V lost 10 bases and J lost 5, with 11 bases in between. Per the germline V gene, CDR1 is SEHNR and CDR2 is FQNEAQ (reference sequence). The CDR3 runs to 11 residues. CDR3 DNA sequence: TGTGCCACAGCAGGGGATACTGAAGCTTTCTTT. As protein: CATAGDTEAFF.

This clonotype was counted at least ten times. The V gene is TRBV12-3 or TRBV12-4, the J gene TRBJ2-2; 9 bases are shared with TRBD2. CDR3 length: 15 residues. With 3 bases clipped from V and 5 bases from J, the junction kept 4 bases outside the gene matches. DNA for the CDR3: TGTGCCAGCAGTTTGTTGGCGGGGGGGACCGGGGAGCTGTTTTTT. Its protein is CASSLLAGGTGELFF.

The genes are TRBV4-1 and TRBJ1-1; a possible D gene is TRBD1 (5 bases). The CDR3 loop spans 15 amino acids. Germline V gene sequence: CDR1 MGHRA, CDR2 YSYEKL. Between the trimmed V and J ends, which lost 1 base and 1 base, there was a span of 10 bases. The CDR3 DNA reads as TGCGCCAGCAGCCAAGTCCGTGGGGGGAACACTGAAGCTTTCTTT. Residues: CASSQVRGGNTEAFF.

The V gene is TRBV2, the J gene TRBJ2-1; D not resolved. The length of the CDR3 is 13 residues. The germline V gene encodes CDR1 SNHLY and CDR2 FYNNEI. Trimming removed 8 bases from V and 0 bases from J, with 8 bases in between. CDR3 amino acids: CASVTGSYNEQFF. The DNA for the CDR3 is TGTGCCAGCGTGACGGGCTCCTACAATGAGCAGTTCTTC.

The chain recombines TRBV24-1 with TRBJ2-1; TRBD1 matches at 10 bases. V shed 5 bases and J 4 bases; nucleotides not matched to a gene: 4. Germline CDR1 KGHDR, CDR2 SFDVKD. The CDR3 has 15 amino acids. The CDR3 is CATSGGDRGYNEQFF. The CDR3 DNA reads TGTGCCACCAGTGGAGGGGACAGGGGATACAATGAGCAGTTCTTC.

V usage is TRBV9 and J usage is TRBJ1-1, with 7 bases aligning to TRBD1. The CDR3 runs to 15 residues. Germline V gene data show CDR1 as SGDLS and CDR2 as YYNGEE. V dropped 0 bases and J dropped 5; count of bases not matched to a gene: 7. CDR3 coding DNA: TGTGCCAGCAGCGTAGCGGAGGGGGCGTGGACTGAAGCTTTCTTT. Protein product: CASSVAEGAWTEAFF. Full variable domain (remainder filled in from reference TRBV9 and TRBJ1-1): DSGVTQTPKHLITATGQRVTLRCSPRSGDLSVYWYQQSLDQGLQFLIQYYNGEERAKGNILERFSAQQFPDLHSELNLSSLELGDSALYFCASSVAEGAWTEAFFGQGTRLTVV.